These T cell receptor beta chains were read from a single sample in a study of OX40 agonist ivuxolimab in advanced cancers. Assay used: immunoSEQ multiplex PCR; TCRdb lists only in-frame clones, some missing. This sample carries tens of thousands of clones, approximately 89% of them seen once, and the ten largest clones take 10% to 15%. This specimen was CD4+ or CD8+ T cells sorted from blood, taken in a trial of the OX40 agonist ivuxolimab. The source is an adult with an advanced solid tumor such as melanoma, head and neck, liver or kidney cancer. Each CDR3 is given with its conserved first and last residue. Fields, in order: V gene, J gene, D gene, clone size, CDR3 DNA, CDR3 protein. A D gene is named only where the DNA matches it firmly. Clone size is given for some rows only: seen once, a few or many times, or a class if the clone is expanded.

TRBV10-3	TRBJ2-3	.	.	TGTGCCATCAGTGAGTCCACAGGGACGCAGTATTTT	CAISESTGTQYF
TRBV2	TRBJ2-1	TRBD2	.	TGTGCCAGCAGGGGACTAGCGGGAGGACTCAGTGAGCAGTTCTTC	CASRGLAGGLSEQFF
TRBV5-4	TRBJ2-3	TRBD1	.	TGTGCCAGCAGCCCAGGACAGGGTGGGGTAGATACGCAGTATTTT	CASSPGQGGVDTQYF
TRBV11-2	TRBJ2-1	TRBD1	.	TGTGCCAGCAGCACATACAGGGGGCACCTCATCGGTAGCAATGAGCAGTTCTTC	CASSTYRGHLIGSNEQFF
TRBV7-9	TRBJ2-7	TRBD1	.	TGTGCCAGCAGCCCCGGGACAGCTACCTACGAGCAGTACTTC	CASSPGTATYEQYF
TRBV7-8	TRBJ1-2	.	.	TGTGCCAGCAGCTTAGCTTCCCAAGGGAGCTACACCTTC	CASSLASQGSYTF
TRBV19	TRBJ2-3	TRBD1	.	TGTGCCAGTTCGCCGGGACAGGGTTTGTGGGATACGCAGTATTTT	CASSPGQGLWDTQYF
TRBV6-5	TRBJ1-1	.	.	TGTGCCAGCACAAGGGTAGGGGGGGGGAACACTGAAGCTTTCTTT	CASTRVGGGNTEAFF
TRBV28	TRBJ2-5	.	.	TGTGCCAGCAGCCTGGAGGGGTACCAAGAGACCCAGTACTTC	CASSLEGYQETQYF
TRBV10-3	TRBJ2-7	TRBD1	.	TGTGCCATCAGCAGGGACAGGGGCTACGAGCAGTACTTC	CAISRDRGYEQYF
TRBV2	TRBJ2-7	.	.	TGTGCCAGCGGTGACTACGAGCAGTACTTC	CASGDYEQYF
TRBV6-1	TRBJ2-7	.	.	TGTGCCAGCAGTGTAGGTTTCTACGAGCAGTACTTC	CASSVGFYEQYF
TRBV5-1	TRBJ1-3	.	once	TGCGCCAGCAGCTTGGTGCCGGGAAGCTCTGGAAACACCATATATTTT	CASSLVPGSSGNTIYF
TRBV28	TRBJ2-1	TRBD2	.	TGTGCCAGCAGTTTAACTAGCGGCTGGAGCTCCTACAATGAGCAGTTCTTC	CASSLTSGWSSYNEQFF